Only one count was recorded for the clone carrying this T cell receptor beta chain. The time point: blood 4 weeks post-SBRT, at nephrectomy. Treatment specified: 15 Gy SBRT to primary tumor, nephrectomy 4 weeks later. Serial blood draws occurred at baseline and 2 and 4 weeks post-SBRT. Looked up from germline, CDR1 is MNHEY and CDR2 is SMNVEV (reference sequence). Losses at the gene ends were 1 base for V and 7 bases for J; bases not matched to a gene: 5. This CDR3 has 14 amino acids. The entry originates in a study of radiation and T cells in renal cell carcinoma. Clones were sequenced by immunoSEQ multiplex PCR, and TCRdb holds only the in-frame ones, with some missing. The sample yields about 150,000 clones, around 88% seen once.

This material consisted of blood, taken from a patient whose treatment included radiotherapy and nephrectomy. This TCR was sampled from a woman aged 50 to 65 with renal cell carcinoma. V is TRBV27 and J is TRBJ1-1, with 8 bases lining up with TRBD1. CDR3 residues: CASSLFNGQGEAFF. The CDR3 nucleotides read TGTGCCAGCAGTTTATTTAACGGACAGGGTGAAGCTTTCTTT.